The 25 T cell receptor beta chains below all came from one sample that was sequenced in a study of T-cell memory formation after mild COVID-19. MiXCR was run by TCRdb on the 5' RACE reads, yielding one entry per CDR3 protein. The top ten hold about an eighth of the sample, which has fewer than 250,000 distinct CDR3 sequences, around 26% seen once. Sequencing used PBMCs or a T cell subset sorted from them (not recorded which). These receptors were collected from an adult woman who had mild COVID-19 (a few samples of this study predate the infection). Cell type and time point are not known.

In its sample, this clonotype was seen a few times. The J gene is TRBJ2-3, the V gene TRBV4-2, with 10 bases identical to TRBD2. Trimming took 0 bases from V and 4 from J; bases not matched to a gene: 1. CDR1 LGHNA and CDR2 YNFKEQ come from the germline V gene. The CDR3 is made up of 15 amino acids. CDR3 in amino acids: CASSQDGLAADTQYF. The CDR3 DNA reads TGTGCCAGCAGCCAAGACGGACTAGCGGCAGATACGCAGTATTTT.

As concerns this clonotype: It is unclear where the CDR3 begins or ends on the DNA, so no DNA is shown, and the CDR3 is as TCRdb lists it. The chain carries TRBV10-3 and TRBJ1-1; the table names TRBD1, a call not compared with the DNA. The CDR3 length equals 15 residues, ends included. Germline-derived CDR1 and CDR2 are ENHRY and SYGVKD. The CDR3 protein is CAISSSGGISPEAFF.

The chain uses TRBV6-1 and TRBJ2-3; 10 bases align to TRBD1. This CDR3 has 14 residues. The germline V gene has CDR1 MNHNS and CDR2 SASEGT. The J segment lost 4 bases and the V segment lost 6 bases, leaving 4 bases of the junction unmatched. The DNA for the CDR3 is TGTGCCAGCAGAGGACAGGGGGGCCCAGATACGCAGTATTTT. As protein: CASRGQGGPDTQYF.

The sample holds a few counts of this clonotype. The CDR3 reads CAISESKGLFPNTQYF. Here the CDR3 DNA reads TGTGCCATCAGTGAGTCGAAGGGGCTATTCCCTAATACGCAGTATTTT. V and J are TRBV10-3 and TRBJ2-3; D is possibly TRBD1 (5 bases). V dropped 0 bases and J dropped 7 bases, with 17 bases sitting between them. CDR3 length: 16 amino acids. Germline V gene data show CDR1 as ENHRY and CDR2 as SYGVKD.

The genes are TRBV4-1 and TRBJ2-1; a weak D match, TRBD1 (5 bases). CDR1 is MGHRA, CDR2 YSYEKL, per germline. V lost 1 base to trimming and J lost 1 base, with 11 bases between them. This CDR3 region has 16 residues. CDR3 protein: CASSQAGHQSYNEQFF. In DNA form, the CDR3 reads TGCGCCAGCAGCCAAGCTGGACACCAGTCCTACAATGAGCAGTTCTTC.

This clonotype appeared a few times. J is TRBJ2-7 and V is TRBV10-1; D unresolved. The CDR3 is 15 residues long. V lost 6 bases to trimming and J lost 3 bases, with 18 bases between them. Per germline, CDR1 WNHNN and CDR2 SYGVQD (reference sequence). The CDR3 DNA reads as TGCGCCAGCAGGGTAGACACTAACCAAAACTACGAGCAGTACTTC. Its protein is CASRVDTNQNYEQYF.

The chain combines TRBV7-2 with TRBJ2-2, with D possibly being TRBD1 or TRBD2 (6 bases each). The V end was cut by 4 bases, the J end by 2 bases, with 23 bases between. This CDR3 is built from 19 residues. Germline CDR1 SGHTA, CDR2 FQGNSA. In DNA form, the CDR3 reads TGTGCCAGCAGCTCGCGGGGAGTTCTCAGGGGAGCTAACACCGGGGAGCTGTTTTTT. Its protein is CASSSRGVLRGANTGELFF.

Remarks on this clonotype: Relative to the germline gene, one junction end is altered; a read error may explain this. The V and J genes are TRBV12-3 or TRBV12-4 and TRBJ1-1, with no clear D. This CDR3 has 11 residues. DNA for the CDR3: TGCGCCAGCAGCTTCGGGACTGAAGCTTTCTTT. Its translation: CASSFGTEAFF.

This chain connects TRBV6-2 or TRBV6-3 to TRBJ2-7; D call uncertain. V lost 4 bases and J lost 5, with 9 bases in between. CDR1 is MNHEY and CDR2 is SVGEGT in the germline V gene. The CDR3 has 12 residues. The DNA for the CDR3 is TGTGCCAGCAGTTCCTGGTACAACGAGCAGTACTTC. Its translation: CASSSWYNEQYF.

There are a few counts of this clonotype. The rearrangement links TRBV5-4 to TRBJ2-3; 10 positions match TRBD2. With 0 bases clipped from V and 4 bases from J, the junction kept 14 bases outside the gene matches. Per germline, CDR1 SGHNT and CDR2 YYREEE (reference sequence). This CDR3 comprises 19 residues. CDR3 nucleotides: TGTGCCAGCAGCTTGGGGTTAGCGGGGGGCCATTTAGGCGCAGATACGCAGTATTTT. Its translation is CASSLGLAGGHLGADTQYF.

The CDR3: CASSFRAVTGELFF. In DNA, the CDR3 is TGCGCCAGCAGCTTTAGGGCGGTCACCGGGGAGCTGTTTTTT. The gene calls are TRBV5-1 and TRBJ2-2; D call uncertain. Between the trimmed V and J ends, which lost 2 bases and 4 bases, there was a span of 9 bases. The CDR3 is made up of 14 amino acids. The germline V gene has CDR1 SGHRS and CDR2 YFSETQ.

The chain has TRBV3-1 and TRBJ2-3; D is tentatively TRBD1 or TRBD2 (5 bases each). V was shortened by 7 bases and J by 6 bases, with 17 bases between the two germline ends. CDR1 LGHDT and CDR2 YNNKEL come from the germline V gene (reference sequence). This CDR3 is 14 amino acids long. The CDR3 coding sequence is TGTGCCAGCACCCCCGAGGGGCTAGCCGATACGCAGTATTTT. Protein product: CASTPEGLADTQYF.

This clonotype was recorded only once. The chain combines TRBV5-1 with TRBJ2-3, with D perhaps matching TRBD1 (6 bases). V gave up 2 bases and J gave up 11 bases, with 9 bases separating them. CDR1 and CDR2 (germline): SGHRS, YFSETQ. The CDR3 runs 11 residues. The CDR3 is CASSFQGLQYF. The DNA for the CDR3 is TGCGCCAGCAGCTTCCAGGGGTTGCAGTATTTT.

The CDR3 DNA sequence: TGTGCCAGCAGCTCCACTCTAGCGGGAAGGTACAATGAGCAGTTCTTC. This codes for CASSSTLAGRYNEQFF. The V and J genes are TRBV7-9 and TRBJ2-1, with 9 nucleotides matching TRBD2. V lost 4 bases and J lost 4; bases outside the gene matches: 8. The CDR3 has 16 amino acids. Per the germline V gene, CDR1 is SEHNR and CDR2 is FQNEAQ (reference sequence).

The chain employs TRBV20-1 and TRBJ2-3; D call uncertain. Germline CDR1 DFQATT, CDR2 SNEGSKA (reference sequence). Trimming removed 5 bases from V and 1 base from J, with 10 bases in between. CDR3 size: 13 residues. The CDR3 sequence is CSAPRRGTDTQYF. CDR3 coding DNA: TGCAGTGCTCCAAGAAGGGGCACAGATACGCAGTATTTT.

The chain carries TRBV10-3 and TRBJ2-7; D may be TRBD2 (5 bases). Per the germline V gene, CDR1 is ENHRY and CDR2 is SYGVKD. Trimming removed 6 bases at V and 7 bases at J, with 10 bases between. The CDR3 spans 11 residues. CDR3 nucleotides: TGTGCCATCAGCGACTATCCTGAGCAGTACTTC. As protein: CAISDYPEQYF.

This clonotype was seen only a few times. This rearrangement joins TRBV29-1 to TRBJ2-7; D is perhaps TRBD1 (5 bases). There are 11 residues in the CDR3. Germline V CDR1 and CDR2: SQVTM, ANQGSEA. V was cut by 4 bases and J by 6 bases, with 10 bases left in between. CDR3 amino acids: CSVVDTSEQYF. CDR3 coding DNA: TGCAGCGTTGTGGACACGTCCGAGCAGTACTTC.

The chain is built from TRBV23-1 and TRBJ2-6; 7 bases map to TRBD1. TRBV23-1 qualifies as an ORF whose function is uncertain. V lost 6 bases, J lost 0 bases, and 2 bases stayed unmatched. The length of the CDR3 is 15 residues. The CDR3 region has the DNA TGCGCCAGCAGGACAGGGAACTCTGGGGCCAACGTCCTGACTTTC. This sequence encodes CASRTGNSGANVLTF.

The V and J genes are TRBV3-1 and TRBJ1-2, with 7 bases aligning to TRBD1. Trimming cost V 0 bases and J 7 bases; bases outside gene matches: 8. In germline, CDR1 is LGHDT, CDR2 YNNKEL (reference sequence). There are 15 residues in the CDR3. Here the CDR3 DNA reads TGTGCCAGCAGCCAAGATCTGTCGGCAGGGGGTGGCTACACCTTC. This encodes CASSQDLSAGGGYTF.

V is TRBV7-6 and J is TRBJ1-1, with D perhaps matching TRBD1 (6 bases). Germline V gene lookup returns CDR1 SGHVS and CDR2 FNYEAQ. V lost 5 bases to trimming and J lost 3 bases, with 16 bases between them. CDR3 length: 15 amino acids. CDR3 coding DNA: TGTGCCAGCAGCCCGCGACAGGATGGGTACACTGAAGCTTTCTTT. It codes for CASSPRQDGYTEAFF.

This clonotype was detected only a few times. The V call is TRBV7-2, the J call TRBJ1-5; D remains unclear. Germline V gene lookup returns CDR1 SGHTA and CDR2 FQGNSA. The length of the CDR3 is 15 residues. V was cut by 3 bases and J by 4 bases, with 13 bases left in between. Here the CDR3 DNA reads TGTGCCAGCAGCTTGGGCCGACCAAATAATCAGCCCCAGCATTTT. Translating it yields CASSLGRPNNQPQHF.

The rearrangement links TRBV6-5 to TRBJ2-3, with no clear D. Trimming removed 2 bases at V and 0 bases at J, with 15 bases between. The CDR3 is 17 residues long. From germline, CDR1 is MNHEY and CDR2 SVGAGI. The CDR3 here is CASSYVIGRPSTDTQYF. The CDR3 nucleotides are TGTGCCAGCAGTTACGTCATCGGCCGACCTAGCACAGATACGCAGTATTTT.

The CDR3 spells CASSSPTGELFF. CDR3 nucleotides: TGTGCCAGCAGTTCCCCCACCGGGGAGCTGTTTTTT. V gene TRBV12-3 or TRBV12-4 combines with J gene TRBJ2-2; D is uncertain. Trimming removed 4 bases at V and 4 bases at J, with 4 bases between. The CDR3 is 12 amino acids.

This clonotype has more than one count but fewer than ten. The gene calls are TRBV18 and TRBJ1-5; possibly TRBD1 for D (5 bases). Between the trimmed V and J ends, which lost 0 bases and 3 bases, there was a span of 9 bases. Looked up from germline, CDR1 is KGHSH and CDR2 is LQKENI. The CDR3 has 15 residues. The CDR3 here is CASSPPDSHNQPQHF. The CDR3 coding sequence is TGTGCCAGCTCACCACCAGACAGTCACAATCAGCCCCAGCATTTT.

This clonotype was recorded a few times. The CDR3: CASSQGARGTDTQYF. The CDR3 coding sequence is TGTGCCAGCAGCCAGGGGGCGCGCGGCACAGATACGCAGTATTTT. The chain employs TRBV4-2 and TRBJ2-3; perhaps TRBD1 as D (6 bases). Germline assignment: CDR1 LGHNA and CDR2 YNFKEQ. The ends were cut back, 3 bases at V and 1 base at J, with 11 bases in the middle. This CDR3 has 15 residues.